These 2 T cell receptor beta chains came from one sample sequenced in a study of OX40 agonist ivuxolimab in advanced cancers. This table comes from immunoSEQ multiplex PCR, and its TCRdb copy is limited to in-frame clones, with some not included. The sample comprises tens of thousands of clones, approximately 81% of which are singletons, and 1.5% to 2% rests with the top ten. The input for sequencing was CD4+ or CD8+ T cells sorted from blood, taken in a trial of the OX40 agonist ivuxolimab. These receptors were collected from an adult with an advanced solid tumor such as melanoma, head and neck, liver or kidney cancer.

The rearrangement joins TRBV5-6 to TRBJ2-6; TRBD1 is a possible D gene (6 bases). Germline V gene lookup returns CDR1 SGHDT and CDR2 YYEEEE. The V and J ends lost 4 bases and 1 base respectively, with 9 bases between them. This CDR3 is built from 15 residues. CDR3 in amino acids: CASSQGQSGANVLTF. For the CDR3, the DNA is TGTGCCAGCAGCCAGGGACAATCTGGGGCCAACGTCCTGACTTTC.

CDR3 sequence: CASSEGLADSYEQYF. The CDR3 coding sequence is TGTGCCAGCTCCGAGGGGCTAGCGGACTCCTACGAGCAGTACTTC. The chain uses TRBV18 and TRBJ2-7; 7 positions match TRBD2. Losses at the gene ends were 6 bases for V and 0 bases for J; bases not matched to a gene: 8. The V gene's germline CDR1 is KGHSH and CDR2 LQKENI. The CDR3 runs 15 residues.